This TCR beta chain stems from a study of T-cell reconstitution after alpha-beta-depleted transplantation in children. The library targeted TCRbeta and was prepared with unique molecular identifiers. Each CDR3 protein gets one entry after TCRdb re-called the PCR reads with MiXCR. The sample holds some 500,000 distinct CDR3 sequences, approximately 29% seen once. The source is a human donor who donated a stem cell graft to a child with aplastic anemia. The source material was PBMCs from the stem cell graft donor, sampled from the stem cell graft.

The CDR3 bases are TGCGCCAGCACCTCGGACGGAGTTTCCTTCTTCTTC. This encodes CASTSDGVSFFF. The chain links TRBV5-1 to TRBJ2-1; D call uncertain. The germline gives CDR1 SGHRS, CDR2 YFSETQ. The CDR3 loop spans 12 amino acids. V lost 6 bases, J lost 16 bases, and 20 bases lay in between.